This T cell receptor beta chain stems from a study of PD-L1 blockade in urothelial cancer. Whole-study context: Male patients with bladder-origin urothelial cancer numbered about nine tenths of the roughly 29. It was at 3 weeks (second dose) and 6 weeks after treatment start that blood was analyzed.

Whole-study results and caveats: At 3 weeks on treatment, tumor-associated clones expanded more with durable benefit.

Assay used: immunoSEQ multiplex PCR; TCRdb lists only in-frame clones, some missing. The sample lists over 45,000 clones; 70% to 90% were seen once. Comments on this clone: The antigen remains undetermined.

Sampling of each patient yielded between 1 and 8 specimens, collected pretreatment and on-treatment. The specimen comprised PBMCs, sampled around atezolizumab (anti-PD-L1) treatment. This TCR was sampled from a man between 60 and 75 years old with urothelial cancer.

CDR3 DNA sequence: TGTGCCAGCAGCCCGTTAACAGGGGTTCAGCCCCAGCATTTT. Its protein product is CASSPLTGVQPQHF. The chain recombines TRBV6-6 with TRBJ1-5; 7 positions match TRBD1. The CDR3 covers 14 residues. Trimming cost V 6 bases and J 6 bases; bases outside gene matches: 8. The germline V gene encodes CDR1 MNHNY and CDR2 SVGAGI (reference sequence).